The clone carrying this TCR beta chain ranks as medium-sized. Germline V gene data show CDR1 as SGHNT and CDR2 as YENEEA. The CDR3 sequence is 13 residues long. After removal of 6 bases from V and 4 bases from J, the junction contained 0 bases not matched to a gene. TCRdb processed the PCR reads anew with MiXCR; each CDR3 protein has one entry. The table includes roughly 20,000 distinct CDR3 sequences, approximately 37% detected once. The data originate from a study of immune characterization of retroperitoneal liposarcoma. Sequenced sample: blood. The rearrangement joins TRBV11-3 to TRBJ2-5, with 12 positions matching TRBD2. This sequence originates from a male donor with retroperitoneal liposarcoma. CDR3 sequence: CASRTSGRETQYF. The DNA for the CDR3 is TGTGCCAGCAGGACTAGCGGGAGAGAGACCCAGTACTTC.